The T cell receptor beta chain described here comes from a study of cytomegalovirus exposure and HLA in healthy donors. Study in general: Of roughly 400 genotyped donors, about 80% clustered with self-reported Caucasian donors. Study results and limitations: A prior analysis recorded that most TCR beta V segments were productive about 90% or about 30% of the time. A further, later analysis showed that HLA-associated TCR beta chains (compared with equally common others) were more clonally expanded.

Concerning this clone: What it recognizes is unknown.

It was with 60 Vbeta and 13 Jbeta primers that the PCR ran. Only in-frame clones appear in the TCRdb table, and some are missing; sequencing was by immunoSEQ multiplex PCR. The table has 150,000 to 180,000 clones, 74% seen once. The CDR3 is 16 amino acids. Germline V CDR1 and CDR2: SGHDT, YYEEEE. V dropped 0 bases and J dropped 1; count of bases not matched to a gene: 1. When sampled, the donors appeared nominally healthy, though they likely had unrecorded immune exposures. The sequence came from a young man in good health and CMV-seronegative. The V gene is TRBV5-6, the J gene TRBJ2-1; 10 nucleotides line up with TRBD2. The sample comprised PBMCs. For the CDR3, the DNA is TGTGCCAGCAGCTTGGAACTAGCGGGATCCTACAATGAGCAGTTCTTC. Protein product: CASSLELAGSYNEQFF.